One and the same sample provided the 32 T cell receptor beta chains below, sequenced in a study of blood T cell repertoires in COVID-19. The table came from immunoSEQ multiplex PCR; TCRdb's copy has only in-frame clones and leaves some out. Of some 350,000 clones listed, around 92% are singletons. The sample taken for sequencing was peripheral blood. These receptors all stem from a woman between 25 and 40 years old with COVID-19, enrolled during active disease.

As regards this clone: One end of the junction fails to match germline, which may point to a read error. The rearrangement uses TRBV28 and TRBJ1-2; D is perhaps TRBD1 (6 bases). Germline CDR1 MDHEN, CDR2 SYDVKM. The CDR3 is 14 amino acids. The chain's CDR3 is CANSFSGTRYGYTF. DNA of the CDR3: TGTGCCAACAGTTTTTCCGGGACACGATATGGCTACACCTTC.

This clone is a singleton in its sample. The genes are TRBV12-5 and TRBJ1-4; D unclear. The CDR3 has 17 amino acids. In germline, CDR1 is LGHNT, CDR2 FRNRAP. Trimming took off 2 bases at V and 3 bases at J, with 16 bases between the two ends. CDR3 sequence: CASGLYGGGRANEKLFF. The CDR3 coding sequence is TGTGCTAGTGGTTTGTACGGCGGTGGTCGGGCTAATGAAAAACTGTTTTTT.

CDR3 DNA sequence: TGTGCCAGTACCGCGGGGACAGGGGGTTCAGCTAACTATGGCTACACCTTC. It encodes CASTAGTGGSANYGYTF. J is TRBJ1-2 and V is TRBV19; the match to TRBD1 covers 11 bases. The CDR3 has 17 residues. Germline V gene data show CDR1 as LNHDA and CDR2 as SQIVND (reference sequence). The junction had 10 bases not matched to a gene; V was cut back by 7 bases and J by 0 bases.

This chain connects TRBV11-3 to TRBJ2-2, with D tentatively TRBD2 (5 bases). CDR3 length: 14 residues. The ends were cut back, 5 bases at V and 5 bases at J, with 12 bases in the middle. The germline V gene has CDR1 SGHNT and CDR2 YENEEA. The CDR3 reads CASSPTVATGELFF. The CDR3 coding sequence is TGTGCCAGCAGCCCCACGGTAGCGACCGGGGAGCTGTTTTTT. Based on the CDR3 plus reference TRBV11-3 and TRBJ2-2, the full variable domain is EAGVVQSPRYKIIEKKQPVAFWCNPISGHNTLYWYLQNLGQGPELLIRYENEEAVDDSQLPKDRFSAERLKGVDSTLKIQPAELGDSAVYLCASSPTVATGELFFGEGSRLTVL.

This sequence joins TRBV9 and TRBJ1-6, with TRBD1 matching over 9 bases. The trim removed 0 bases at V and 4 bases at J, leaving 2 bases unmatched. The CDR3 sequence is 16 residues long. Germline V gene sequence: CDR1 SGDLS, CDR2 YYNGEE. CDR3 coding DNA: TGTGCCAGCAGCGTAGCGGGACAGGGTTATAATTCACCCCTCCACTTT. It yields the protein CASSVAGQGYNSPLHF.

The chain has TRBV6-2 or TRBV6-3 and TRBJ1-3, with D possibly TRBD1 on 6 matching bases. Germline V CDR1 and CDR2: MNHEY, SVGEGT. CDR3 length: 13 amino acids. The V and J ends lost 5 bases and 4 bases respectively, with 9 bases between them. CDR3 in amino acids: CASSKTGGNTIYF. As DNA, the CDR3 is TGTGCCAGCAGTAAGACAGGCGGAAACACCATATATTTT.

A remark on this clone: The junction shows a germline mismatch at one end, possibly a read error. This sequence joins TRBV15 and TRBJ2-5, with 7 nucleotides matching TRBD1. Germline V gives CDR1 LNHNV, CDR2 YYDKDF (reference sequence). The CDR3 covers 14 residues. The CDR3 sequence: CATSRDRAGETQYF. As DNA, the CDR3 is TGTGCCACCAGCCGAGACAGGGCTGGAGAGACCCAGTACTTC. The entire variable domain, with the rest obtained from reference TRBV15 and TRBJ2-5, is as follows: DAMVIQNPRYQVTQFGKPVTLSCSQTLNHNVMYWYQQKSSQAPKLLFHYYDKDFNNEADTPDNFQSRRPNTSFCFLDIRSPGLGDTAMYLCATSRDRAGETQYFGPGTRLLVL.

The chain uses TRBV4-2 and TRBJ2-3, with TRBD2 matching 10 bases. This CDR3 is 17 amino acids long. The V and J ends lost 0 bases and 5 bases, in that order; junction bases with no gene match: 8. Per the germline V gene, CDR1 is LGHNA and CDR2 is YNFKEQ. CDR3 DNA sequence: TGTGCCAGCAGCCAAGACAAAAGCGGGGGGGCCGTAGATACGCAGTATTTT. Protein sequence: CASSQDKSGGAVDTQYF.

The chain links TRBV7-6 to TRBJ2-6, with a possible D match to TRBD1 (5 bases). The CDR3 extends over 19 amino acids. Germline values: CDR1 SGHVS, CDR2 FNYEAQ. Trimming took 4 bases from V and 0 from J, leaving 19 bases between them. Here the CDR3 reads CASSSKLAGYSSGANVLTF. For the CDR3, the DNA is TGTGCCAGCAGCTCGAAACTTGCAGGGTACTCCTCTGGGGCCAACGTCCTGACTTTC.

V is TRBV5-6 and J is TRBJ2-1, with D perhaps TRBD1 (6 bases). V lost 4 bases, J lost 6 bases, and 14 bases lay in between. The CDR3 totals 14 residues. Germline CDR1 reads SGHDT; CDR2 reads YYEEEE. The CDR3 protein is CASSPQGSPNEQFF. As DNA, the CDR3 is TGTGCCAGCAGCCCACAGGGATCCCCCAATGAGCAGTTCTTC. Full variable domain (remainder filled in from reference TRBV5-6 and TRBJ2-1): DAGVTQSPTHLIKTRGQQVTLRCSPKSGHDTVSWYQQALGQGPQFIFQYYEEEERQRGNFPDRFSGHQFPNYSSELNVNALLLGDSALYLCASSPQGSPNEQFFGPGTRLTVL.

The genes are TRBV7-2 and TRBJ1-5; D call uncertain. Germline assignment: CDR1 SGHTA and CDR2 FQGNSA. With 8 bases removed from V and 2 bases from J, the gap between germline ends came to 16 bases. This CDR3 has 15 residues. The CDR3 DNA sequence: TGTGCCAGCTCCCAGGAGGTTTCACGCAATCAGCCCCAGCATTTT. This gives the protein CASSQEVSRNQPQHF.

The genes are TRBV4-3 and TRBJ2-1; tentative D call: TRBD2 (7 bases). The CDR3 contains 16 residues. The germline V gene encodes CDR1 LGHNA and CDR2 YSLEER. Deletions cut 0 bases from V and 3 bases from J, with 12 bases between. CDR3 in amino acids: CASSQDPGGFYNEQFF. The CDR3 DNA is TGCGCCAGCAGCCAAGACCCGGGGGGCTTCTACAATGAGCAGTTCTTC.

Concerning this clone: Other DNA variants within this sample encode the same CDR3. V gene TRBV18 combines with J gene TRBJ1-5, with 7 nucleotides matching TRBD1. The J segment lost 6 bases and the V segment lost 3 bases, leaving 8 bases of the junction unmatched. Germline lookup yields CDR1 KGHSH and CDR2 LQKENI. There are 15 residues in the CDR3. The CDR3 spells CASSPLGAGGQPQHF. CDR3 nucleotides: TGTGCCAGCTCACCCCTCGGGGCAGGGGGTCAGCCCCAGCATTTT.

DNA of the CDR3: TGTGCCAGCAGTTACTCCTGGACAGGGGCCGATCTGCTAGCCAAAAACATTCAGTACTTC. It codes for CASSYSWTGADLLAKNIQYF. The gene calls are TRBV6-2 or TRBV6-3 and TRBJ2-4; 9 nucleotides agree with TRBD1. Germline V gene lookup returns CDR1 MNHEY and CDR2 SVGEGT. Germline trimming cut 0 bases from V and 0 bases from J; bases unmatched to any gene: 12. The CDR3 contains 20 residues.

The J gene is TRBJ1-2, the V gene TRBV6-5; TRBD1 agrees at 9 bases. This CDR3 spans 15 amino acids. The ends lost 6 bases at V and 2 bases at J; junction bases unmatched: 7. Germline V gene sequence: CDR1 MNHEY, CDR2 SVGAGI. The CDR3 loop reads CASRLPGQGNYGYTF. DNA of the CDR3: TGTGCCAGCAGACTTCCGGGACAGGGAAACTATGGCTACACCTTC.

This sequence joins TRBV29-1 and TRBJ1-1, with D unclear. There are 13 residues in the CDR3. Germline CDR1 is SQVTM and CDR2 is ANQGSEA. Trimming cost V 4 bases and J 5 bases, with 14 bases left between them. The DNA for the CDR3 is TGCAGCGTTGCAGGCAGGTATTTGACTGAAGCTTTCTTT. Translation gives CSVAGRYLTEAFF.

This clone was recorded only once. This chain uses TRBV14 with TRBJ2-3; D perhaps matches TRBD1 (7 bases). Between the trimmed V and J ends, which lost 3 bases and 0 bases, there was a span of 13 bases. This CDR3 region has 16 residues. The germline CDR1 and CDR2 sequences are SGHDN and FVKESK. In DNA, the CDR3 is TGTGCCAGCAGCCAGCGGGACAGCCCCAGCACAGATACGCAGTATTTT. Translating it yields CASSQRDSPSTDTQYF. The complete variable domain, with remaining parts taken from reference TRBV14 and TRBJ2-3, reads EAGVTQFPSHSVIEKGQTVTLRCDPISGHDNLYWYRRVMGKEIKFLLHFVKESKQDESGMPNNRFLAERTGGTYSTLKVQPAELEDSGVYFCASSQRDSPSTDTQYFGPGTRLTVL.

The CDR3 DNA sequence: TGTGCCAGCAGCCCCGCGGTCAGGCGGACCCAGGGGACCTACAATGAGCAGTTCTTC. Encoded protein: CASSPAVRRTQGTYNEQFF. V is TRBV7-9 and J is TRBJ2-1, with a tentative D call TRBD1 (6 bases). V lost 5 bases, J lost 2 bases, and 25 bases lay in between. Germline V gene sequence: CDR1 SEHNR, CDR2 FQNEAQ (reference sequence). This CDR3 region has 19 residues.

V is TRBV24-1 and J is TRBJ2-5; D is unclear. Germline V gene sequence: CDR1 KGHDR, CDR2 SFDVKD. This CDR3 is built from 13 residues. V was trimmed by 5 bases and J by 2 bases, leaving 8 bases between them. The DNA for the CDR3 is TGTGCCACCAGTGCCCCTATACAAGAGACCCAGTACTTC. Protein: CATSAPIQETQYF.

The chain carries TRBV9 and TRBJ1-4, with 8 positions matching TRBD1. Germline V lookup: CDR1 SGDLS, CDR2 YYNGEE. The length of the CDR3 is 15 residues. Germline trimming cut 3 bases from V and 6 bases from J; bases unmatched to any gene: 7. For the CDR3, the DNA is TGTGCCAGCAGCGAGCGACAGGGGCTAGATGAAAAACTGTTTTTT. Amino acids: CASSERQGLDEKLFF. Full variable domain (missing parts from reference TRBV9 and TRBJ1-4): DSGVTQTPKHLITATGQRVTLRCSPRSGDLSVYWYQQSLDQGLQFLIQYYNGEERAKGNILERFSAQQFPDLHSELNLSSLELGDSALYFCASSERQGLDEKLFFGSGTQLSVL.

This chain uses TRBV10-3 with TRBJ2-7; 12 positions match TRBD1. The CDR3 spans 15 residues. The V gene's germline CDR1 is ENHRY and CDR2 SYGVKD. V was clipped by 6 bases and J by 4 bases; unmatched bases: 7. The CDR3 DNA follows: TGTGCCATCAGGTCCGGGACAGGGGGCGAGTACGAGCAGTACTTC. Translating gives CAIRSGTGGEYEQYF.

This chain joins TRBV5-1 and TRBJ1-1; 8 nucleotides line up with TRBD1. The CDR3 runs 13 residues. Germline V gene lookup returns CDR1 SGHRS and CDR2 YFSETQ. The trim removed 5 bases at V and 4 bases at J, leaving 4 bases unmatched. Written as DNA, the CDR3 is TGCGCCAGCAGTCTGGACAGGGCCACTGAAGCTTTCTTT. Translating it yields CASSLDRATEAFF.

The genes are TRBV7-9 and TRBJ1-5; D possibly corresponds to TRBD1 (6 bases). Germline CDR1 SEHNR, CDR2 FQNEAQ (reference sequence). With 4 bases removed from V and 3 bases from J, the gap between germline ends came to 10 bases. The CDR3 is 14 amino acids. The CDR3 protein is CASSSQGNNQPQHF. CDR3 nucleotides: TGTGCCAGCAGCTCACAGGGAAACAATCAGCCCCAGCATTTT.

The chain is built from TRBV7-6 and TRBJ2-6; possible D gene TRBD1, 5 bases. The germline CDR1 and CDR2 sequences are SGHVS and FNYEAQ. Trimming took 5 bases from V and 1 from J, leaving 12 bases between them. This CDR3 comprises 16 residues. The CDR3 protein is CASSEDRVSGANVLTF. The CDR3 bases are TGTGCCAGCAGCGAAGACAGAGTTTCTGGGGCCAACGTCCTGACTTTC.

CDR3 nucleotides: TGTGCCAGCAGCTTAGAATGGGGTTTCAGGACTAGCGGCTACAATGAGCAGTTCTTC. This codes for CASSLEWGFRTSGYNEQFF. This chain links TRBV11-2 with TRBJ2-1, with TRBD2 matching over 10 bases. CDR3 length: 19 amino acids. Germline V gives CDR1 SGHAT, CDR2 FQNNGV. With V trimmed by 0 bases and J by 3 bases, 11 bases remained unmatched.

This chain joins TRBV11-3 and TRBJ2-1; D is uncertain. V shed 2 bases and J shed 5 bases, with 4 bases lying between them. The CDR3 runs to 12 residues. CDR1 and CDR2 from the germline V gene are SGHNT and YENEEA. As DNA, the CDR3 is TGTGCCAGCAGCTTAACTCACAATGAGCAGTTCTTC. Translated: CASSLTHNEQFF.

The chain links TRBV7-9 to TRBJ1-1; no firm D call. There are 12 residues in the CDR3. V lost 5 bases and J lost 4, with 8 bases in between. Germline V gives CDR1 SEHNR, CDR2 FQNEAQ (reference sequence). CDR3 bases: TGTGCCAGCAGCCGAAAGAGCACTGAAGCTTTCTTT. Residues: CASSRKSTEAFF.

The rearrangement uses TRBV7-6 and TRBJ2-1; a possible D gene is TRBD2 (6 bases). V lost 1 base to trimming and J lost 2 bases, with 12 bases between them. This CDR3 has 16 amino acids. Germline V gene sequence: CDR1 SGHVS, CDR2 FNYEAQ. The DNA for the CDR3 is TGTGCCAGCAGCTTAGGAAAGGGCGGGGCCTACAATGAGCAGTTCTTC. This translates into CASSLGKGGAYNEQFF.

The chain carries TRBV7-8 and TRBJ1-1, with D possibly TRBD1 on 6 matching bases. The germline V gene encodes CDR1 SGHVS and CDR2 FQNEAQ. The V gene lost 2 bases and the J gene lost 5 bases, with 9 bases spanning the gap. The CDR3 is made up of 13 amino acids. CDR3 region: CASSLTGMTEAFF. CDR3 bases: TGTGCCAGCAGCTTAACAGGGATGACTGAAGCTTTCTTT.

This chain links TRBV27 with TRBJ1-5; TRBD1 matches at 8 bases. J lost 3 bases, V lost 3 bases, and 1 base had no gene match. CDR3 size: 14 residues. Germline V lookup: CDR1 MNHEY, CDR2 SMNVEV (reference sequence). The CDR3 coding sequence is TGTGCCAGCAGTTTGACAGGGGCCAATCAGCCCCAGCATTTT. It is translated as CASSLTGANQPQHF.

CDR3: CASSLGLAGVDEQFF. As DNA, the CDR3 is TGTGCCAGCAGCCTAGGACTAGCGGGAGTGGATGAGCAGTTCTTC. The V gene is TRBV21-1, the J gene TRBJ2-1; no check of the table's D call, TRBD2, against the DNA was made. TRBV21-1 is a pseudogene segment. The CDR3 spans 15 residues.

Details on this clone: Relative to the germline gene, one junction end is altered; a read error may explain this. The chain has TRBV3-1 (or the pseudogene TRBV3-2) and TRBJ1-2; weak D call: TRBD1 (6 bases). Germline V lookup: CDR1 LGHDT, CDR2 YNNKEL (reference sequence). CDR3 length: 18 amino acids. In DNA, the CDR3 is TGTGCCAGCAGCCAAGAGGGGGCAGGGAGTAGAGGACCCTATTGCTACACCTTC. The encoded protein is CASSQEGAGSRGPYCYTF.